The 23 T cell receptor beta chains listed next were all sequenced from one sample in a study of immune evolution from preneoplasia to lung adenocarcinoma. The table came from immunoSEQ multiplex PCR; TCRdb's copy has only in-frame clones and leaves some out. This table has about 7,900 clones, approximately 80% appearing once. Sequencing used FFPE minimally invasive lung adenocarcinoma tissue. The source of these receptors is a person between 65 and 80 years old with lung adenocarcinoma.

This chain joins TRBV6-1 and TRBJ1-5; D is unclear. V lost 8 bases to trimming and J lost 4 bases, with 15 bases between them. Germline V gene sequence: CDR1 MNHNS, CDR2 SASEGT. The CDR3 is 14 residues long. CDR3 region: CASDRDSFNQPQHF. The CDR3 DNA sequence: TGTGCCAGCGACCGCGATTCTTTTAATCAGCCCCAGCATTTT.

V gene TRBV6-1 combines with J gene TRBJ1-1; 7 bases map to TRBD1. CDR1 is MNHNS, CDR2 SASEGT, per germline. This CDR3 contains 13 residues. J gave up 0 bases and V 10 bases, and 5 bases lay outside the gene matches. The chain's CDR3 is CATKDRMNTEAFF. CDR3 DNA sequence: TGTGCCACTAAGGACAGGATGAACACTGAAGCTTTCTTT.

This clone was counted between two and nine times. The chain recombines TRBV28 with TRBJ2-1; D perhaps matches TRBD2 (6 bases). CDR1 is MDHEN and CDR2 is SYDVKM in the germline V gene. V was pared by 6 bases and J by 6 bases, with 24 bases between. The CDR3 sequence is 17 residues long. The CDR3 loop reads CASRPVNGLSGGNEQFF. CDR3 nucleotides: TGTGCCAGCAGACCGGTAAACGGACTATCAGGAGGCAATGAGCAGTTCTTC.

Concerning this clone itself: The junction departs from the called germline gene at one end, perhaps through a read error. V and J are TRBV9 and TRBJ1-5; 7 bases line up with TRBD1. There are 16 residues in the CDR3. The V gene's germline CDR1 is SGDLS and CDR2 YYNGEE. Written as DNA, the CDR3 is TGTGCCGGCAGCAGTTCGACAGGGAATAGCAATCAGCCCCAGCATTTT. It is translated as CAGSSSTGNSNQPQHF.

This clone occurred a few times. The V and J genes are TRBV7-9 and TRBJ1-1, with D possibly TRBD1 on 6 matching bases. Trimming removed 4 bases from V and 5 bases from J, with 14 bases in between. The CDR3 has 14 residues. Per the germline V gene, CDR1 is SEHNR and CDR2 is FQNEAQ (reference sequence). For the CDR3, the DNA is TGTGCCAGCAGCTGGGGACACCCCGGGACTGAAGCTTTCTTT. Amino acids: CASSWGHPGTEAFF.

On this clone: This same CDR3 is encoded by further DNA sequences in the sample. The rearrangement uses TRBV6-5 and TRBJ1-2, with D tentatively TRBD1 (5 bases). Germline CDR1 MNHEY, CDR2 SVGAGI. This CDR3 comprises 15 residues. Trimming cost V 7 bases and J 6 bases, with 21 bases left between them. CDR3 coding DNA: TGTGCCAGCAACTCCGGGGCCGGCGTAAAAAATGGCTACACCTTC. Its translation: CASNSGAGVKNGYTF.

This clone was counted a single time. The chain links TRBV5-1 to TRBJ2-7; 13 bases align to TRBD2. V was clipped by 4 bases and J by 2 bases; unmatched bases: 3. Germline-derived CDR1 and CDR2 are SGHRS and YFSETQ. The CDR3 totals 15 residues. CDR3 sequence (DNA): TGCGCCAGCAGCCGACTAGCGGGGGGAACCTACGAGCAGTACTTC. Residues: CASSRLAGGTYEQYF.

The rearrangement uses TRBV6-6 and TRBJ1-4, with 8 positions matching TRBD1. V was pared by 6 bases and J by 3 bases, with 9 bases of the junction left unmatched. This CDR3 has 16 amino acids. Germline V lookup: CDR1 MNHNY, CDR2 SVGAGI (reference sequence). CDR3 sequence reads: CASSWTGPAPNEKLFF. In DNA form, the CDR3 reads TGTGCCAGCAGCTGGACAGGGCCCGCTCCTAATGAAAAACTGTTTTTT.

The chain joins TRBV7-2 to TRBJ2-2, with D perhaps matching TRBD1 (6 bases). The germline V gene has CDR1 SGHTA and CDR2 FQGNSA. V lost 1 base and J lost 0, with 15 bases in between. The CDR3 covers 18 residues. For the CDR3, the DNA is TGTGCCAGCAGCTTAGGGCGCAGGGGTTTTCCGAACACCGGGGAGCTGTTTTTT. Amino acids: CASSLGRRGFPNTGELFF.

This rearrangement joins TRBV6-5 to TRBJ2-4; D perhaps matches TRBD2 (5 bases). The V end lost 4 bases, the J end lost 2 bases, and 9 bases lay between the germline ends. The CDR3 runs 14 residues. The germline V gene encodes CDR1 MNHEY and CDR2 SVGAGI. The CDR3 DNA sequence: TGTGCCAGCAGTTGGAGCGGTCCCAAAAACATTCAGTACTTC. This sequence encodes CASSWSGPKNIQYF.

This chain joins TRBV7-6 and TRBJ2-3; TRBD2 is a possible D gene (6 bases). V gave up 0 bases and J gave up 3 bases, with 7 bases separating them. Germline CDR1 is SGHVS and CDR2 is FNYEAQ. The CDR3 has 14 residues. The CDR3 nucleotides are TGTGCCAGCAGCTTAGCGGGAGGAACAGATACGCAGTATTTT. Protein product: CASSLAGGTDTQYF.

J is TRBJ2-1 and V is TRBV10-2, with 11 nucleotides matching TRBD2. Germline V gene sequence: CDR1 WSHSY, CDR2 SAAADI. Losses at the gene ends were 8 bases for V and 3 bases for J; bases not matched to a gene: 6. The CDR3 sequence is 15 residues long. The CDR3 sequence is CASDPGTSGYNEQFF. The DNA for the CDR3 is TGCGCCAGCGACCCCGGGACTAGCGGCTACAATGAGCAGTTCTTC.

This clone was found a few times. This chain joins TRBV6-5 and TRBJ2-2; no definite D call. The CDR3 consists of 14 residues. Germline loops: CDR1 MNHEY, CDR2 SVGAGI. Trimming stripped 5 bases from V and 1 base from J, with 8 bases between. CDR3 sequence reads: CASSPGWNTGELFF. DNA of the CDR3: TGTGCCAGCAGTCCCGGGTGGAACACCGGGGAGCTGTTTTTT.

The chain links TRBV5-6 to TRBJ1-1; D may be TRBD1 (6 bases). Trimming shortened V by 4 bases and J by 4 bases, and 14 bases separated the two germline ends. The CDR3 length is 14 residues. CDR1 and CDR2 (germline): SGHDT, YYEEEE. In nucleotides, the CDR3 is TGTGCCAGCAGCCCCAGGGGCCGGGTCACTGAAGCTTTCTTT. This encodes CASSPRGRVTEAFF.

The chain carries TRBV11-3 and TRBJ1-3, with D perhaps matching TRBD1 (5 bases). The V end was cut by 6 bases, the J end by 4 bases, with 19 bases between. The CDR3 sequence is 16 residues long. Germline loops: CDR1 SGHNT, CDR2 YENEEA. CDR3 coding DNA: TGTGCCAGCAGTCGACACGGCAGGGTAACGGGAAACACCATATATTTT. It translates to CASSRHGRVTGNTIYF.

This chain connects TRBV19 to TRBJ1-6; the D gene is possibly TRBD1 (5 bases). This CDR3 is 14 amino acids long. Trimming took 7 bases from V and 9 from J, leaving 16 bases between them. CDR1 is LNHDA, CDR2 SQIVND, per germline (reference sequence). The CDR3 DNA is TGTGCCAGTACACCGCAGGGTGTAGTTTCACCCCTCCACTTT. Translation gives CASTPQGVVSPLHF.

V and J are TRBV5-1 and TRBJ2-3; D is perhaps TRBD1 (5 bases). CDR1 SGHRS and CDR2 YFSETQ come from the germline V gene. V lost 0 bases to trimming and J lost 0 bases, with 5 bases between them. The CDR3 is made up of 14 amino acids. The CDR3: CASSLGQSTDTQYF. The CDR3 nucleotides read TGCGCCAGCAGCTTGGGACAGAGCACAGATACGCAGTATTTT. Full variable domain (remainder filled in from reference TRBV5-1 and TRBJ2-3): KAGVTQTPRYLIKTRGQQVTLSCSPISGHRSVSWYQQTPGQGLQFLFEYFSETQRNKGNFPGRFSGRQFSNSRSEMNVSTLELGDSALYLCASSLGQSTDTQYFGPGTRLTVL.

The chain employs TRBV30 and TRBJ2-6, with D unresolved. This CDR3 has 14 residues. Germline assignment: CDR1 GTSNPN and CDR2 SVGIG (reference sequence). The ends were cut back, 5 bases at V and 1 base at J, with 9 bases in the middle. Here the CDR3 reads CAWGLTSGANVLTF. The CDR3 DNA reads TGTGCCTGGGGTCTGACTTCTGGGGCCAACGTCCTGACTTTC.

J is TRBJ1-2 and V is TRBV7-2; D uncertain. From germline, CDR1 is SGHTA and CDR2 FQGNSA. The CDR3 extends over 16 amino acids. Deletions cut 0 bases from V and 0 bases from J, with 11 bases between. CDR3 nucleotide sequence: TGTGCCAGCAGCTTAGCGCTCTGGGCCACTAACTATGGCTACACCTTC. As protein: CASSLALWATNYGYTF.

DNA of the CDR3: TGCGCCAGCAGCCCGGAGGGGGACCTTGGCTACACCTTC. Translation gives CASSPEGDLGYTF. V and J are TRBV5-1 and TRBJ1-2, with a possible D match to TRBD1 (6 bases). The V end lost 4 bases, the J end lost 7 bases, and 14 bases lay between the germline ends. Germline CDR1 reads SGHRS; CDR2 reads YFSETQ. This CDR3 comprises 13 residues.

V is TRBV29-1 and J is TRBJ2-3; a weak D match, TRBD1 (7 bases). V was shortened by 6 bases and J by 10 bases, with 17 bases between the two germline ends. The CDR3 is 12 amino acids. CDR1 is SQVTM and CDR2 is ANQGSEA in the germline V gene. CDR3 region: CSVDYGQAAQYF. The CDR3 DNA follows: TGCAGCGTGGACTATGGACAGGCAGCGCAGTATTTT.

The chain has TRBV28 and TRBJ1-6; D is unresolved. This CDR3 region has 14 residues. Germline loops: CDR1 MDHEN, CDR2 SYDVKM. Trimming took off 7 bases at V and 14 bases at J, with 21 bases between the two ends. As DNA, the CDR3 is TGTGCCAGCACCGATGCCCGAAATCAAAGGGCCCTCCACTTT. Amino acids: CASTDARNQRALHF.

V is TRBV19 and J is TRBJ1-5, with 9 bases lining up with TRBD1. Germline values: CDR1 LNHDA, CDR2 SQIVND (reference sequence). V was pared by 4 bases and J by 3 bases, with 4 bases of the junction left unmatched. This CDR3 spans 15 amino acids. CDR3 coding DNA: TGTGCCAGTAGTACATGGACAGGGGCCAATCAGCCCCAGCATTTT. This gives the protein CASSTWTGANQPQHF.